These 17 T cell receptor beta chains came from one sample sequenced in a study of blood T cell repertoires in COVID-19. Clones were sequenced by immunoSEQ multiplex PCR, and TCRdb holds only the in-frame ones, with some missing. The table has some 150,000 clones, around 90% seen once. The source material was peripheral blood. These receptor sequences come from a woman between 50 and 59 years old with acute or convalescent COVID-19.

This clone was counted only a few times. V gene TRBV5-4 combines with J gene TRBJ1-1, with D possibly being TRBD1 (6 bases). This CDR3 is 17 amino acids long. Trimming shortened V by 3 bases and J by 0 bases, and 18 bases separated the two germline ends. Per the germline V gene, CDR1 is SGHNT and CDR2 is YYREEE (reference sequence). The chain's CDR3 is CASSSPDRSVVNTEAFF. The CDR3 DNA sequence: TGTGCCAGCAGCTCGCCCGACAGGTCCGTGGTGAACACTGAAGCTTTCTTT.

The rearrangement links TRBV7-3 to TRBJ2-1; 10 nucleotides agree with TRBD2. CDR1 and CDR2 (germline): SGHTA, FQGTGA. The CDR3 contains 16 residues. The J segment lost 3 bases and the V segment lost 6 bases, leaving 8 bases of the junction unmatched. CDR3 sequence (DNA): TGTGCCAGCAGGGCCGGGACTAGCGTATACTACAATGAGCAGTTCTTC. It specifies CASRAGTSVYYNEQFF.

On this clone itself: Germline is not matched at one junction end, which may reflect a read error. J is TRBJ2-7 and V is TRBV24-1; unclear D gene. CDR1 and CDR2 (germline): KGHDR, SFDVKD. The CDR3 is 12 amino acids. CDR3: CATSDSTLFLRF. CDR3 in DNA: TGTGCCACCAGTGACTCGACACTTTTCTTAAGGTTC.

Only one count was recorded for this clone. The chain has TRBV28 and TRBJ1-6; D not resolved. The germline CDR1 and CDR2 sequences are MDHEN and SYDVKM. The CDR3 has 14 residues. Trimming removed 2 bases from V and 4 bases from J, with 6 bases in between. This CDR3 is CASSLVLYNSPLHF. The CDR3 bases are TGTGCCAGCAGTTTAGTACTGTATAATTCACCCCTCCACTTT. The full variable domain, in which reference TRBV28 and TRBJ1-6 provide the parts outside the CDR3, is DVKVTQSSRYLVKRTGEKVFLECVQDMDHENMFWYRQDPGLGLRLIYFSYDVKMKEKGDIPEGYSVSREKKERFSLILESASTNQTSMYLCASSLVLYNSPLHFGNGTRLTVT.

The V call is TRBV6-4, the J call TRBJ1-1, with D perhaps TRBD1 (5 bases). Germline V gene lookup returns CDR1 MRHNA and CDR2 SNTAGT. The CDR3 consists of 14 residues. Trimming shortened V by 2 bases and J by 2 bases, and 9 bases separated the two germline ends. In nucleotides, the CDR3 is TGTGCCAGCAGTGACGGATGGGGCAACACTGAAGCTTTCTTT. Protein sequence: CASSDGWGNTEAFF.

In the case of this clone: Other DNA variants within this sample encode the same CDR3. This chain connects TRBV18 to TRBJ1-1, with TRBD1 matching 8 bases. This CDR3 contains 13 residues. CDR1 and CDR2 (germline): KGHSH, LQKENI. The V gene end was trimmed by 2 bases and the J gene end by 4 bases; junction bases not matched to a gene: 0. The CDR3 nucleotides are TGTGCCAGCTCACCAACAGGGGGCACTGAAGCTTTCTTT. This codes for CASSPTGGTEAFF.

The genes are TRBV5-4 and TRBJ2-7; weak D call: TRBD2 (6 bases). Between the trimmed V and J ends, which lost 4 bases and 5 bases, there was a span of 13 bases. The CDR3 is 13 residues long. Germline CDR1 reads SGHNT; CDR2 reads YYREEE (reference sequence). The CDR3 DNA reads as TGTGCCAGCAGCCCCGGAGGGTCCAACGAGCAGTACTTC. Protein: CASSPGGSNEQYF. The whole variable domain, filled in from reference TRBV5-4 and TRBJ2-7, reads ETGVTQSPTHLIKTRGQQVTLRCSSQSGHNTVSWYQQALGQGPQFIFQYYREEENGRGNFPPRFSGLQFPNYSSELNVNALELDDSALYLCASSPGGSNEQYFGPGTRLTVT.

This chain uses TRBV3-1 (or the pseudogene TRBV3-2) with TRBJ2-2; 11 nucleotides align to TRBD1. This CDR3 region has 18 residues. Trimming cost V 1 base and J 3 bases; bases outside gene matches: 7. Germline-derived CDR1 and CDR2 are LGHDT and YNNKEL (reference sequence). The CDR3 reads CASSQVLRTGGYTGELFF. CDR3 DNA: TGTGCCAGCAGCCAAGTTCTGAGGACAGGGGGCTACACCGGGGAGCTGTTTTTT.

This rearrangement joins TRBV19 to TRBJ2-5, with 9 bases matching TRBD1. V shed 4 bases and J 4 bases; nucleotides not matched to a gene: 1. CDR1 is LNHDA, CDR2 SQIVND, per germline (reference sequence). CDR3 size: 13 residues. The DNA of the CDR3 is TGTGCCAGTAGTACGGACAGGGGAGAGACCCAGTACTTC. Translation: CASSTDRGETQYF.

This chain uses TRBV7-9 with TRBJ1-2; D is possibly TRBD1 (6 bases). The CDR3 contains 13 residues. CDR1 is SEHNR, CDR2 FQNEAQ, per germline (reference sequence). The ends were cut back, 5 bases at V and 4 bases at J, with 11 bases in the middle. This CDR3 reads CASSRTAPYGYTF. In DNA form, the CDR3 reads TGTGCCAGCAGCCGGACAGCGCCCTATGGCTACACCTTC.

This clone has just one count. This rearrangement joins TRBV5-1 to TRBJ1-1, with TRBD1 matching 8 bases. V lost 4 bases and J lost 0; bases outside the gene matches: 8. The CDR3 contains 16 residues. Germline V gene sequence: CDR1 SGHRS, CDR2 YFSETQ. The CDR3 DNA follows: TGCGCCAGCAGCGCCAGGGGGCTAGGGATGAACACTGAAGCTTTCTTT. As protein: CASSARGLGMNTEAFF.

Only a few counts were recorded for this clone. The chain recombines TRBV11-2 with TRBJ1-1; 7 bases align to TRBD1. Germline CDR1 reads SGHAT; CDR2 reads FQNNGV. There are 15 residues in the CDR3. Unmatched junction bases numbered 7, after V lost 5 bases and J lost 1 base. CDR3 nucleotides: TGTGCCAGCAGCGCCGACAGGGAGCGGAACACTGAAGCTTTCTTT. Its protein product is CASSADRERNTEAFF.

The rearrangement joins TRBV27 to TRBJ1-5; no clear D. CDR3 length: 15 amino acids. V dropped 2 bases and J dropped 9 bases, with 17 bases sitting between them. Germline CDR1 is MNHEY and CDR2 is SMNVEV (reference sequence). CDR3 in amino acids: CASSLDGPLAGPQHF. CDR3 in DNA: TGTGCCAGCAGTTTAGATGGTCCCCTGGCGGGGCCCCAGCATTTT.

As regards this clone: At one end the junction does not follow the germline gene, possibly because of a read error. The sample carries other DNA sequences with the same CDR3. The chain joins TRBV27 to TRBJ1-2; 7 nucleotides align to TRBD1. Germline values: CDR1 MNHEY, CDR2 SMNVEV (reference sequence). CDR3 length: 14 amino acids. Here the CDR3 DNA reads TGTGCCAGCAGTTTCGGGACAGAGCTCTATGGTTACACCTTC. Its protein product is CASSFGTELYGYTF.

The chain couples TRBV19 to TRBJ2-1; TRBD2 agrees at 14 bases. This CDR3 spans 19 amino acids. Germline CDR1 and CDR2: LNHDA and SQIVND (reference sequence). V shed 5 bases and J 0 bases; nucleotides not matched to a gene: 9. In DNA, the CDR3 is TGTGCCAGTAGTCTCTCCGGACTAGCGGGGGGATACTCCTACAATGAGCAGTTCTTC. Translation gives CASSLSGLAGGYSYNEQFF.

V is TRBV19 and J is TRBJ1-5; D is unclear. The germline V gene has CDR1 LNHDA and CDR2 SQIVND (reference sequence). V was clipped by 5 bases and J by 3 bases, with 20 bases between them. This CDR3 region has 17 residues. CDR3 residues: CASSLKGHGLNNQPQHF. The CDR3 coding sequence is TGTGCCAGTAGTTTAAAAGGGCACGGACTGAACAATCAGCCCCAGCATTTT.

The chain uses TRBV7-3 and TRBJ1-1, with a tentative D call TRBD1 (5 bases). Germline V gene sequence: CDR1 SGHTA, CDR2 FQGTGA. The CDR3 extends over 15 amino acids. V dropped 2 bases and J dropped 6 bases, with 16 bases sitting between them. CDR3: CASSLLPGMGSEAFF. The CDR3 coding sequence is TGTGCCAGCAGCTTACTTCCAGGGATGGGGTCTGAAGCTTTCTTT.